This T cell receptor beta chain was sequenced during a study of T cells in tuberculosis. The wider study: A South African cohort included IGRA-negative adolescents, latently infected IGRA-positive adolescents and adults with active tuberculosis.

As for this clone: The antigen is unknown.

This CDR3 contains 14 residues. The germline gives CDR1 LGHNA, CDR2 YNFKEQ. Trimming left V 2 bases short and J 5 bases short, with 10 bases between. Profiled with immunoSEQ multiplex PCR; TCRdb holds only in-frame clones, not every one. This sample has tens of thousands of clones, with nearly 90% found just once. Study-wide results and limits: Active tuberculosis patients had shorter CDR3-alpha; the beta difference was nonsignificant. GMM-specific TCRs were nearer to active tuberculosis alpha repertoires, suggesting expansion. Active tuberculosis cases were adults; controls were adolescents.

The TCR originated in a donor between 10 and 35 years old with latent tuberculosis or without tuberculosis infection. The sequenced sample consisted of PBMCs. This chain joins TRBV4-2 and TRBJ2-1; perhaps TRBD2 as D (6 bases). As DNA, the CDR3 is TGTGCCAGCAGCCAACCGACTAGGGACAATGAGCAGTTCTTC. Its translation is CASSQPTRDNEQFF.